The 21 T cell receptor beta chains below all came from one sample that was sequenced in a study of blood T cell repertoires in COVID-19. Produced via immunoSEQ multiplex PCR; TCRdb's table is partial and in-frame only. This sample has about 100,000 clones, with about 80% found just once. The sample taken for sequencing was peripheral blood. Every receptor here comes from a woman aged 70 to 79 with acute or convalescent COVID-19.

This chain links TRBV6-5 with TRBJ1-2; tentative D call: TRBD1 (5 bases). The CDR3 runs 13 residues. Trimming took off 10 bases at V and 0 bases at J, with 12 bases between the two ends. Germline loops: CDR1 MNHEY, CDR2 SVGAGI. CDR3 in amino acids: CATHRSPNYGYTF. CDR3 nucleotides: TGTGCCACCCACAGGTCGCCTAACTATGGCTACACCTTC.

The chain couples TRBV19 to TRBJ2-5, with 8 positions matching TRBD1. Germline lookup yields CDR1 LNHDA and CDR2 SQIVND (reference sequence). The J segment lost 3 bases and the V segment lost 0 bases, leaving 3 bases of the junction unmatched. The CDR3 has 15 residues. CDR3 bases: TGTGCCAGTAGTATAGAAACAGGGGGTAAAGAGACCCAGTACTTC. The encoded protein is CASSIETGGKETQYF. Using reference TRBV19 and TRBJ2-5 for the parts outside the CDR3, the full variable domain is DGGITQSPKYLFRKEGQNVTLSCEQNLNHDAMYWYRQDPGQGLRLIYYSQIVNDFQKGDIAEGYSVSREKKESFPLTVTSAQKNPTAFYLCASSIETGGKETQYFGPGTRLLVL.

The V and J genes are TRBV4-2 and TRBJ1-1, with D possibly TRBD1 on 5 matching bases. Germline V CDR1 and CDR2: LGHNA, YNFKEQ. The V end lost 7 bases, the J end lost 0 bases, and 9 bases lay between the germline ends. CDR3 length: 13 residues. The CDR3 DNA reads as TGTGCCAGCACGGACACCGTGAACACTGAAGCTTTCTTT. Its translation is CASTDTVNTEAFF.

V and J are TRBV12-3 or TRBV12-4 and TRBJ1-5; 7 nucleotides align to TRBD1. This CDR3 is built from 13 residues. The V gene end was trimmed by 6 bases and the J gene end by 6 bases; junction bases not matched to a gene: 5. The CDR3 loop reads CASRRGGGQPQHF. In nucleotides, the CDR3 is TGTGCCAGCAGGAGAGGGGGCGGTCAGCCCCAGCATTTT.

The J gene is TRBJ1-1, the V gene TRBV10-3; 8 bases align to TRBD1. Germline values: CDR1 ENHRY, CDR2 SYGVKD. Losses at the gene ends were 8 bases for V and 0 bases for J; bases not matched to a gene: 2. The CDR3 runs to 13 residues. The CDR3, as DNA: TGTGCCATCGGACAGGGTTTGAACACTGAAGCTTTCTTT. Protein product: CAIGQGLNTEAFF.

The chain is built from TRBV19 and TRBJ2-1; TRBD2 aligns across 10 bases. This CDR3 has 14 amino acids. CDR1 and CDR2 (germline): LNHDA, SQIVND (reference sequence). V dropped 8 bases and J dropped 3; count of bases not matched to a gene: 4. The CDR3 loop is CASSSGGDYNEQFF. Here the CDR3 DNA reads TGTGCCAGTTCGAGCGGGGGGGACTACAATGAGCAGTTCTTC. The full variable domain, with the rest looked up from reference TRBV19 and TRBJ2-1, is DGGITQSPKYLFRKEGQNVTLSCEQNLNHDAMYWYRQDPGQGLRLIYYSQIVNDFQKGDIAEGYSVSREKKESFPLTVTSAQKNPTAFYLCASSSGGDYNEQFFGPGTRLTVL.

The V and J genes are TRBV18 and TRBJ2-7; tentatively, D is TRBD2 (5 bases). V dropped 2 bases and J dropped 6 bases, with 14 bases sitting between them. Per germline, CDR1 KGHSH and CDR2 LQKENI. This CDR3 spans 14 amino acids. Here the CDR3 reads CASSPAPSAGEQYF. The CDR3 region has the DNA TGTGCCAGCTCACCAGCGCCGTCCGCGGGCGAGCAGTACTTC.

The V and J genes are TRBV10-3 and TRBJ1-4; maybe TRBD1 (6 bases). The V end was cut by 3 bases, the J end by 8 bases, with 13 bases between. Germline CDR1 ENHRY, CDR2 SYGVKD. CDR3 size: 14 residues. The CDR3 DNA reads TGTGCCATCAGTGAACGGGGGGCGCAGGAAAAACTGTTTTTT. Translated, it gives CAISERGAQEKLFF.

This clone showed up just once. The V and J genes are TRBV30 and TRBJ2-2, with TRBD1 as a possible D gene (5 bases). This CDR3 has 12 amino acids. V lost 2 bases, J lost 7 bases, and 8 bases lay in between. Germline V CDR1 and CDR2: GTSNPN, SVGIG (reference sequence). CDR3 DNA sequence: TGTGCCTGGAGTTCAGGGCGCGGGGAGCTGTTTTTT. Translated, it gives CAWSSGRGELFF.

The chain combines TRBV2 with TRBJ1-4; 7 nucleotides match TRBD1. Germline CDR1 is SNHLY and CDR2 is FYNNEI. This CDR3 has 14 residues. Trimming removed 7 bases from V and 3 bases from J; junction bases left unmatched: 5. CDR3 sequence (DNA): TGTGCCAGCAATGGTCAGGGGGCTAATGAAAAACTGTTTTTT. The encoded protein is CASNGQGANEKLFF.

The chain recombines TRBV6-1 with TRBJ1-2; maybe TRBD1 (5 bases). V gave up 3 bases and J gave up 8 bases, with 13 bases separating them. CDR3 length: 13 residues. The germline CDR1 and CDR2 sequences are MNHNS and SASEGT. CDR3 sequence reads: CASSDAAGLGYTF. CDR3 in DNA: TGTGCCAGCAGTGATGCGGCGGGACTAGGCTACACCTTC.

This clone has more than one count but fewer than ten. The chain combines TRBV4-2 with TRBJ1-6, with D possibly TRBD1 on 5 matching bases. V was clipped by 3 bases and J by 11 bases, with 23 bases between them. CDR1 is LGHNA, CDR2 YNFKEQ, per germline. The CDR3 spans 17 residues. In DNA form, the CDR3 reads TGTGCCAGCAGCCAGATGGGGGGGTTGCAGGGCGGTACACCCCTCCACTTT. It is translated as CASSQMGGLQGGTPLHF.

The chain couples TRBV2 to TRBJ2-2; no firm D call. CDR1 is SNHLY and CDR2 is FYNNEI in the germline V gene. The germline V and J ends were trimmed by 4 bases and 10 bases, with 10 bases remaining between them. The CDR3 runs to 12 residues. DNA of the CDR3: TGTGCCAGCAGTGTATACTCTACGGAGCTGTTTTTT. Translation: CASSVYSTELFF.

This chain uses TRBV11-3 with TRBJ2-1; D ambiguous. Germline V gene lookup returns CDR1 SGHNT and CDR2 YENEEA. The CDR3 is 14 residues long. V lost 3 bases and J lost 8, with 14 bases in between. The CDR3 DNA reads as TGTGCCAGCAGCTTTGGTTACCTCCAGGATGAGCAGTTCTTC. Amino acids: CASSFGYLQDEQFF.

The chain uses TRBV14 and TRBJ2-7, with D possibly TRBD2 on 7 matching bases. Between the trimmed V and J ends, which lost 4 bases and 4 bases, there was a span of 17 bases. CDR1 is SGHDN and CDR2 is FVKESK in the germline V gene. This CDR3 is 15 amino acids long. The CDR3 here is CASSPGGGGFYEQYF. CDR3 in DNA: TGTGCCAGCAGCCCCGGGGGCGGGGGATTTTACGAGCAGTACTTC.

This chain joins TRBV7-3 and TRBJ1-1; TRBD1 is a possible D gene (5 bases). This CDR3 region has 14 residues. CDR1 and CDR2 from the germline V gene are SGHTA and FQGTGA. Trimming shortened V by 3 bases and J by 0 bases, and 8 bases separated the two germline ends. The CDR3 protein is CASSFGGVNTEAFF. The CDR3 nucleotides are TGTGCCAGCAGCTTCGGGGGAGTGAACACTGAAGCTTTCTTT.

The chain has TRBV2 and TRBJ1-5; D call uncertain. The CDR3 spans 13 residues. V lost 1 base and J lost 6, with 7 bases in between. CDR1 and CDR2 from the germline V gene are SNHLY and FYNNEI. This CDR3 is CASSEEEGQPQHF. CDR3 in DNA: TGTGCCAGCAGTGAAGAGGAGGGTCAGCCCCAGCATTTT.

The rearrangement joins TRBV7-2 to TRBJ2-2; 11 bases agree with TRBD1. CDR1 SGHTA and CDR2 FQGNSA come from the germline V gene. J lost 7 bases, V lost 4 bases, and 8 bases had no gene match. The CDR3 has 16 amino acids. The CDR3 sequence: CASSSPWTGGGGELFF. The CDR3 DNA reads TGTGCCAGCAGCTCACCCTGGACAGGGGGCGGCGGGGAGCTGTTTTTT. Together with reference TRBV7-2 and TRBJ2-2, the CDR3 gives the full variable domain: GAGVSQSPSNKVTEKGKDVELRCDPISGHTALYWYRQSLGQGLEFLIYFQGNSAPDKSGLPSDRFSAERTGGSVSTLTIQRTQQEDSAVYLCASSSPWTGGGGELFFGEGSRLTVL.

This chain links TRBV9 with TRBJ1-1; D is possibly TRBD1 (5 bases). Germline V gene sequence: CDR1 SGDLS, CDR2 YYNGEE. Between the trimmed V and J ends, which lost 1 base and 2 bases, there was a span of 9 bases. The CDR3 sequence is 14 residues long. CDR3 protein: CASSVLQANTEAFF. The DNA for the CDR3 is TGTGCCAGCAGCGTACTACAGGCAAACACTGAAGCTTTCTTT. Full variable domain (missing parts from reference TRBV9 and TRBJ1-1): DSGVTQTPKHLITATGQRVTLRCSPRSGDLSVYWYQQSLDQGLQFLIQYYNGEERAKGNILERFSAQQFPDLHSELNLSSLELGDSALYFCASSVLQANTEAFFGQGTRLTVV.

J is TRBJ1-5 and V is TRBV3-1 (or the pseudogene TRBV3-2), with D uncertain. CDR1 LGHDT and CDR2 YNNKEL come from the germline V gene (reference sequence). The CDR3 spans 14 residues. The V gene lost 4 bases and the J gene lost 4 bases, with 11 bases spanning the gap. CDR3 in amino acids: CASSPGLTNQPQHF. The CDR3 DNA is TGTGCCAGCAGCCCCGGTCTGACTAATCAGCCCCAGCATTTT.

This clone was seen only a few times. J is TRBJ1-3 and V is TRBV5-6; D not resolved. Trimming cost V 0 bases and J 0 bases, with 10 bases left between them. Germline V gives CDR1 SGHDT, CDR2 YYEEEE. The CDR3 is 16 residues long. The CDR3: CASSLDPESSGNTIYF. In DNA form, the CDR3 reads TGTGCCAGCAGCTTGGATCCGGAGAGCTCTGGAAACACCATATATTTT.